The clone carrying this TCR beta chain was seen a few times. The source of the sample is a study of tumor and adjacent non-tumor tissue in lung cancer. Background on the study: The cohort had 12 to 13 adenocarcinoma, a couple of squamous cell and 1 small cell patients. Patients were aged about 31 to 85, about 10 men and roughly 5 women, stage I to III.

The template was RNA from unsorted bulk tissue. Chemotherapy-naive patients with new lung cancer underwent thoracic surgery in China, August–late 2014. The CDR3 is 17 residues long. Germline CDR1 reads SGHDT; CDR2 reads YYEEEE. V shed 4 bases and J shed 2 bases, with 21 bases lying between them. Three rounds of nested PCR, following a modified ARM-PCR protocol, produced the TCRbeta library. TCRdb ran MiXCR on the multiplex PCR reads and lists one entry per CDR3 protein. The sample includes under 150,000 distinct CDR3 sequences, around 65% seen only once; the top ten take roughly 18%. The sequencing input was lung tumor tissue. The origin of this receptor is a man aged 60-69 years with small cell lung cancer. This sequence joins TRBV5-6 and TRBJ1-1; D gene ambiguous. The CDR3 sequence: CASSPSGKNRYNTEAFF. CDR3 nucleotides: TGTGCCAGCAGCCCGTCGGGGAAGAATCGGTATAACACTGAAGCTTTCTTT.